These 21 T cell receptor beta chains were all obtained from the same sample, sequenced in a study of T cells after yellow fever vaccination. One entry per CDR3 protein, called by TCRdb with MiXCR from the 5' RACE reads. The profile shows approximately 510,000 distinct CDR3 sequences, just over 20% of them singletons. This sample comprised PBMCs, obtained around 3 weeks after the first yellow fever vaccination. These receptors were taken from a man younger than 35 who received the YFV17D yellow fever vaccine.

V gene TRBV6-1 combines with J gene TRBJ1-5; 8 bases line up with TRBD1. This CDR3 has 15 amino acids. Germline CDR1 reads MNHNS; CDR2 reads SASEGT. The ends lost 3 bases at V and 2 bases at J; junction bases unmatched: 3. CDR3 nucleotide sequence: TGTGCCAGCAGTGACCAGGGGGCTGGCAATCAGCCCCAGCATTTT. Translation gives CASSDQGAGNQPQHF.

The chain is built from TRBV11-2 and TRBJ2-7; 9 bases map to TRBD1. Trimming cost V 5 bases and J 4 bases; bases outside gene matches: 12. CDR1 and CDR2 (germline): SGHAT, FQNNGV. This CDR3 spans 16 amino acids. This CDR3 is CASSPGQGNSAYEQYV. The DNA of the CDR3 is TGTGCCAGCAGCCCAGGACAGGGGAATAGCGCTTACGAGCAGTACGTC.

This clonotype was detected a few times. The CDR3 loop reads CSAQDIRQGKYEQYV. The CDR3 region has the DNA TGCAGTGCCCAAGACATTCGACAGGGGAAATACGAGCAGTACGTC. The rearrangement joins TRBV20-1 to TRBJ2-7, with 8 positions matching TRBD1. This CDR3 region has 15 residues. Germline CDR1 is DFQATT and CDR2 is SNEGSKA (reference sequence). J was trimmed by 4 bases and V by 6 bases; bases with no gene match: 14.

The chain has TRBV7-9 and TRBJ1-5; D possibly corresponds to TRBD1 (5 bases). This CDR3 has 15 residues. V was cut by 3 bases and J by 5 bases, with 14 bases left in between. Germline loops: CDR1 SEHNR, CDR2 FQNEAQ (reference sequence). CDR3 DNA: TGTGCCAGCAGCTTCTGGCAGGGAGTCGATCAGCCCCAGCATTTT. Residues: CASSFWQGVDQPQHF.

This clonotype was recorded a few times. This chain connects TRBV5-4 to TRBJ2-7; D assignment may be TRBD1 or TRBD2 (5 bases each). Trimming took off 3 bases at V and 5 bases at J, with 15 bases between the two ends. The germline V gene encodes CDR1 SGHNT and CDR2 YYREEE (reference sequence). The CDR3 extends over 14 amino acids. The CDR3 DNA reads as TGTGCCAGCAGCTATTACCACCGGGGCAACGAGCAGTACTTC. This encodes CASSYYHRGNEQYF. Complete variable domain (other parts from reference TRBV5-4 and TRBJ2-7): ETGVTQSPTHLIKTRGQQVTLRCSSQSGHNTVSWYQQALGQGPQFIFQYYREEENGRGNFPPRFSGLQFPNYSSELNVNALELDDSALYLCASSYYHRGNEQYFGPGTRLTVT.

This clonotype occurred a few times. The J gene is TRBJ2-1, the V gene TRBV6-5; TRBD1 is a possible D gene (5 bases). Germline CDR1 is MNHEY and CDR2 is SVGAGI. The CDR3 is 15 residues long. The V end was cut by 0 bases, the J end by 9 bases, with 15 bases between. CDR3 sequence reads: CASSYSGQGWGEQFF. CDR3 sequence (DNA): TGTGCCAGCAGTTACTCGGGGCAGGGTTGGGGTGAGCAGTTCTTC.

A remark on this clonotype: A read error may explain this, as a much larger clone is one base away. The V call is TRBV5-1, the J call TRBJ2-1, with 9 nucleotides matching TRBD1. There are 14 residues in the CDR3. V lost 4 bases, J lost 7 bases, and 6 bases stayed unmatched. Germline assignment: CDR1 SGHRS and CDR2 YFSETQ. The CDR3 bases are TGCGCCAGCAGCCCGCGGACAGGGGATAATGAGCAGTTCTTC. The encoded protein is CASSPRTGDNEQFF.

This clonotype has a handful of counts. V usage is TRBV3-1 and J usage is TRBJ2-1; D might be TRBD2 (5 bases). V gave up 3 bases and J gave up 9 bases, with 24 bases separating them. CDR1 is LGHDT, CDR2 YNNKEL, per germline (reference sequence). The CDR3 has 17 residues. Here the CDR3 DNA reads TGTGCCAGCAGCCAGGACTCCAGTGTTAGCGCCGTCGGTGAGCAGTTCTTC. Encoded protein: CASSQDSSVSAVGEQFF.

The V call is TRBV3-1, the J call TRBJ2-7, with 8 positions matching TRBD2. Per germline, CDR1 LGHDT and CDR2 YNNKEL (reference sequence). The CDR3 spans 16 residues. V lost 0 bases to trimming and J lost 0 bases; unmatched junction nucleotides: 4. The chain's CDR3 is CASSQEGRGDSYEQYF. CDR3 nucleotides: TGTGCCAGCAGCCAAGAAGGGCGGGGGGACTCCTACGAGCAGTACTTC.

Here the CDR3 reads CASSGHSTYEQYF. CDR3 nucleotide sequence: TGTGCCAGCAGTGGTCACAGTACCTACGAGCAGTACTTC. The rearrangement uses TRBV25-1 and TRBJ2-7; D unclear. The CDR3 is 13 amino acids. Germline-derived CDR1 and CDR2 are MGHDK and SYGVNS. V gave up 4 bases and J gave up 2 bases, with 9 bases separating them.

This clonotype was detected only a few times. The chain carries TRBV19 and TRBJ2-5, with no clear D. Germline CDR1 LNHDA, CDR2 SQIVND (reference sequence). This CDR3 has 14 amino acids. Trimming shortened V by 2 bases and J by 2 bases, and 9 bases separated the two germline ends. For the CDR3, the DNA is TGTGCCAGTAGTATAAAGCTTCTACAAGAGACCCAGTACTTC. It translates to CASSIKLLQETQYF.

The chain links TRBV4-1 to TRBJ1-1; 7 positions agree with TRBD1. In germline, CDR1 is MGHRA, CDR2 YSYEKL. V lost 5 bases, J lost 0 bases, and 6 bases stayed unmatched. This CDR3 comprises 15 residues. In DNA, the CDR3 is TGCGCCAGCAGCAACGAACAGGGGTTGAACACTGAAGCTTTCTTT. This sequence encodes CASSNEQGLNTEAFF.

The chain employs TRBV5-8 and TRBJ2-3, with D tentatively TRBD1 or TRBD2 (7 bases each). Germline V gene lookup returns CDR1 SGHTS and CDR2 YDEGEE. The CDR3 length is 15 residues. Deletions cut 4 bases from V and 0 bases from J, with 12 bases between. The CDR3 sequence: CASSSGDRSTDTQYF. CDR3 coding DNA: TGTGCCAGCAGCAGCGGGGACAGAAGCACAGATACGCAGTATTTT.

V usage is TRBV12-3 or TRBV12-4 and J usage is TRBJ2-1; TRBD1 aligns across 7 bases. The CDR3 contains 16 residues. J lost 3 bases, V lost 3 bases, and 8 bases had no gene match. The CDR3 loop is CASSFIVGQLYNEQFF. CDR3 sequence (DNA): TGTGCCAGCAGTTTTATTGTGGGACAGCTCTACAATGAGCAGTTCTTC.

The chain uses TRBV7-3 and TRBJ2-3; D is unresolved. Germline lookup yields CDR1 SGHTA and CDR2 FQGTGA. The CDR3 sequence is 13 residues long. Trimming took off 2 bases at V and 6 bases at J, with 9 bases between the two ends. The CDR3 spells CASSLLDRDTQYF. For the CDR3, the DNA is TGTGCCAGCAGCTTATTAGACCGGGATACGCAGTATTTT.

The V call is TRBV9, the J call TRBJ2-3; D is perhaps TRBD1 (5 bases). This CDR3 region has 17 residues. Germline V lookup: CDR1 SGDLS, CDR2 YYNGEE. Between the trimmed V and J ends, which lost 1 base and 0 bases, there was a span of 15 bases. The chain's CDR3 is CASSVSSGFGSTDTQYF. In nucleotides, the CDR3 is TGTGCCAGCAGCGTAAGCTCAGGGTTCGGGAGCACAGATACGCAGTATTTT.

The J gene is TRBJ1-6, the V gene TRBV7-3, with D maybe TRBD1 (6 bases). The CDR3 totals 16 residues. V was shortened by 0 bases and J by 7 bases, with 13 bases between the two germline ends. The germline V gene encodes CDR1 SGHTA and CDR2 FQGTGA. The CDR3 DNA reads TGTGCCAGCAGCTTAACGAGTAGGGGGGACAATTCACCCCTCCACTTT. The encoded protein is CASSLTSRGDNSPLHF.

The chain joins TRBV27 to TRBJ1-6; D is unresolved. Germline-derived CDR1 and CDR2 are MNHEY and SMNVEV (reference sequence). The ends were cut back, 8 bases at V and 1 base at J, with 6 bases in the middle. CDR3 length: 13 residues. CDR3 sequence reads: CASGISYNSPLHF. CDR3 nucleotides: TGTGCCAGCGGGATATCCTATAATTCACCCCTCCACTTT.

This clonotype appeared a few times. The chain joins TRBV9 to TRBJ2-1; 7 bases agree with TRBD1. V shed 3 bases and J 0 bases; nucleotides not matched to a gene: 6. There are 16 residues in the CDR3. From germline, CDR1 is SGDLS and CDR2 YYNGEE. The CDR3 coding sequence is TGTGCCAGCAGCGCAAGGGGGCTCCTCTCCTACAATGAGCAGTTCTTC. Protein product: CASSARGLLSYNEQFF.

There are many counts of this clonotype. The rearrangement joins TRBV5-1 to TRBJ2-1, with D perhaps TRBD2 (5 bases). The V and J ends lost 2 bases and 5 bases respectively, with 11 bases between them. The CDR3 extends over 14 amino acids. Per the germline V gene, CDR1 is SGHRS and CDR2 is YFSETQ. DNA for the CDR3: TGCGCCAGCAGCTTAAGGACTGAGAACAATGAGCAGTTCTTC. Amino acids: CASSLRTENNEQFF. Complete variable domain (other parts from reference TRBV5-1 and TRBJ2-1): KAGVTQTPRYLIKTRGQQVTLSCSPISGHRSVSWYQQTPGQGLQFLFEYFSETQRNKGNFPGRFSGRQFSNSRSEMNVSTLELGDSALYLCASSLRTENNEQFFGPGTRLTVL.

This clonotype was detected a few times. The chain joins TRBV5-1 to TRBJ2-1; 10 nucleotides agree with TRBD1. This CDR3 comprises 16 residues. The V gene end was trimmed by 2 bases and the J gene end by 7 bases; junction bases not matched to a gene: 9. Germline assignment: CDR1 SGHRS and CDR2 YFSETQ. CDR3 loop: CASSLYRDRGLNEQFF. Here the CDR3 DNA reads TGCGCCAGCAGCTTATACCGGGACAGGGGACTGAATGAGCAGTTCTTC.